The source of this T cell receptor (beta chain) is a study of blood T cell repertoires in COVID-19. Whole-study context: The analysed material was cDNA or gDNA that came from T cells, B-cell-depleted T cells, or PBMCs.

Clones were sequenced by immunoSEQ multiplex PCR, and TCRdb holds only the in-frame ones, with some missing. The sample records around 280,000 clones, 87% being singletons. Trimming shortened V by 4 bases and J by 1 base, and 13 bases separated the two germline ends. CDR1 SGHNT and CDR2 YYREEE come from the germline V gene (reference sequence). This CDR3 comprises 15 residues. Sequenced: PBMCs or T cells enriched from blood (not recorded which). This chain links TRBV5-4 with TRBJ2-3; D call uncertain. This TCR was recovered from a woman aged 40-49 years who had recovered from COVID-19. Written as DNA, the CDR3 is TGTGCCAGCAGCCGGTGGGTGGGCCGCACAGATACGCAGTATTTT. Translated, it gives CASSRWVGRTDTQYF.